The clone carrying this T cell receptor beta chain was detected a few times. The antigen is unknown. The source of the sample is a study of cytomegalovirus exposure and HLA in healthy donors. Study-level results: Further analysis, carried out later, found HLA-associated TCR beta chains more clonally expanded than equally common other chains.

It was with 60 Vbeta and 13 Jbeta primers that the PCR ran. Only in-frame clones appear in the TCRdb table, and some are missing; sequencing was by immunoSEQ multiplex PCR. The data show 150,000 to 200,000 clones, with about four fifths seen just once and 0.25% to 0.3% held by the top ten. Donors had nominal health at sampling but likely had unrecorded immune exposures. V gave up 8 bases and J gave up 6 bases, with 16 bases separating them. The CDR3 has 13 amino acids. Germline-derived CDR1 and CDR2 are SEHNR and FQNEAQ (reference sequence). The TCR was taken from a boy aged 5-17 years in good health and CMV-seronegative. This chain uses TRBV7-9 with TRBJ1-1; D is unclear. Sequenced input: PBMCs. The CDR3 loop reads CASRSGGQPEAFF. CDR3 DNA: TGTGCCAGCCGTTCGGGTGGCCAGCCTGAAGCTTTCTTT.